This entry concerns a single T cell receptor beta chain. This sample is drawn from a study of ipilimumab plus nivolumab after autologous stem cell transplantation. TCRdb's table, derived via immunoSEQ multiplex PCR, lists solely in-frame clones and lacks some. Found here are fewer than 95,000 clones, about 83% of them singletons; the top ten hold under 2.5%. This TCR was sampled from a male donor with diffuse large B-cell lymphoma. The material sequenced was PBMCs, taken in a trial of ipilimumab plus nivolumab as post-transplant consolidation.

The CDR3 sequence is CASSLVGQGRQETQYF. The CDR3 bases are TGCGCCAGCAGCTTGGTAGGACAGGGGCGACAAGAGACCCAGTACTTC. The rearrangement links TRBV5-1 to TRBJ2-5; 9 nucleotides align to TRBD1. V was clipped by 0 bases and J by 2 bases; unmatched bases: 5. CDR3 length: 16 amino acids. Germline V gene lookup returns CDR1 SGHRS and CDR2 YFSETQ.